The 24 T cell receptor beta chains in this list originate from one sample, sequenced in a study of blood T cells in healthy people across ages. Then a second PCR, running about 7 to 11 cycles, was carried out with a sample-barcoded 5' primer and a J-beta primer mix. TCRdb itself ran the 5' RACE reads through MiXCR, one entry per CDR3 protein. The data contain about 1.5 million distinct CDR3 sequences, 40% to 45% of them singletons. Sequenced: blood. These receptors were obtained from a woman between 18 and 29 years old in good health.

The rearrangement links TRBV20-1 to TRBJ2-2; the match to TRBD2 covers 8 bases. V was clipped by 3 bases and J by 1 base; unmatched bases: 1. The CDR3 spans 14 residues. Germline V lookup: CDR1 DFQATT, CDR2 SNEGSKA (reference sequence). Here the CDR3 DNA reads TGCAGTGCTAGCCTAGCGGGGAACACCGGGGAGCTGTTTTTT. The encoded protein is CSASLAGNTGELFF.

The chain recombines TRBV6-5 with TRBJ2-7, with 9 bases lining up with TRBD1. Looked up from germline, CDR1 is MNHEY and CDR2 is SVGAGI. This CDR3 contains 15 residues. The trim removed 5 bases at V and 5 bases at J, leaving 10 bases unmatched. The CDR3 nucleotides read TGTGCCAGCAGTGCCCCGGGACAGGGTACCCACGAGCAGTACTTC. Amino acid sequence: CASSAPGQGTHEQYF.

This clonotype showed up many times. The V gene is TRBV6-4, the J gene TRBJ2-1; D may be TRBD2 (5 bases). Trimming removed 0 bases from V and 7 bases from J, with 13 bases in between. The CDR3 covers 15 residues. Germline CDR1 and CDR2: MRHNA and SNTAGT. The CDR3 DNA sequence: TGTGCCAGCAGTGACTCAGTAGAGGGTAGAAATGAGCAGTTCTTC. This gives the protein CASSDSVEGRNEQFF.

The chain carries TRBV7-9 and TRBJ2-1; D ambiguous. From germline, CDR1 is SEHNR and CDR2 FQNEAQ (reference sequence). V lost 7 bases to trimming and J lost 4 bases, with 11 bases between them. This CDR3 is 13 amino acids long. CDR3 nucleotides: TGTGCCAGCACCGCCAGTGTATACAATGAGCAGTTCTTC. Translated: CASTASVYNEQFF.

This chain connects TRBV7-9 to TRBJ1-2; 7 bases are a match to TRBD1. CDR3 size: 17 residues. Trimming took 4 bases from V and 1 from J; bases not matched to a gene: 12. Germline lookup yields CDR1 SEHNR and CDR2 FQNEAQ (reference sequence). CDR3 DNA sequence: TGTGCCAGCAGCTCTTTCGGCGGACAGGATGATAACTATGGCTACACCTTC. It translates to CASSSFGGQDDNYGYTF. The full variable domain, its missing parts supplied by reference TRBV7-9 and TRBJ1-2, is DTGVSQNPRHKITKRGQNVTFRCDPISEHNRLYWYRQTLGQGPEFLTYFQNEAQLEKSRLLSDRFSAERPKGSFSTLEIQRTEQGDSAMYLCASSSFGGQDDNYGYTFGSGTRLTVV.

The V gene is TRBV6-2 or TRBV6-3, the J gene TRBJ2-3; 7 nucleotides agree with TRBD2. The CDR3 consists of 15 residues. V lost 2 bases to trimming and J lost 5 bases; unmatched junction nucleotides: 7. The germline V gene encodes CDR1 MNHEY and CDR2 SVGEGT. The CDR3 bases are TGTGCCAGCAGTTACGCGGGAGCTTCTGGAGATACGCAGTATTTT. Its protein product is CASSYAGASGDTQYF.

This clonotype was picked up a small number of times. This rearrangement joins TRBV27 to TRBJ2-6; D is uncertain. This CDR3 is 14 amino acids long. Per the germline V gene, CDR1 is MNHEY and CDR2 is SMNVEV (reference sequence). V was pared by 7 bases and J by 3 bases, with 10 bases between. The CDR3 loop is CASTHFFGANVLTF. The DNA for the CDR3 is TGTGCCAGCACCCACTTCTTTGGGGCCAACGTCCTGACTTTC.

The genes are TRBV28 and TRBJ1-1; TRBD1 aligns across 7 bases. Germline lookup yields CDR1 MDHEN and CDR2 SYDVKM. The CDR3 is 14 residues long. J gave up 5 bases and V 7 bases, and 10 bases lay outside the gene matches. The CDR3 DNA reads TGTGCCAGCACGAGGACAGGCTGGGAGACTGAAGCTTTCTTT. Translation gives CASTRTGWETEAFF.

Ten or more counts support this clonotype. The CDR3 spells CASNEGSSYNEQFF. The DNA of the CDR3 is TGTGCCAGCAACGAAGGGAGCTCCTACAATGAGCAGTTCTTC. The chain recombines TRBV9 with TRBJ2-1; tentatively, D is TRBD2 (5 bases). The CDR3 covers 14 residues. Germline V gene lookup returns CDR1 SGDLS and CDR2 YYNGEE. Trimming cost V 6 bases and J 0 bases, with 10 bases left between them.

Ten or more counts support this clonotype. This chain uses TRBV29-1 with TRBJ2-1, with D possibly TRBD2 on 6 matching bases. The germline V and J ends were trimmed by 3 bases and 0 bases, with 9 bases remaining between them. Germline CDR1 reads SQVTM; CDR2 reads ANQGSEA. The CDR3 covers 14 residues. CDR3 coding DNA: TGCAGCGTTGATGTCGGGAGCTCCTACAATGAGCAGTTCTTC. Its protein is CSVDVGSSYNEQFF.

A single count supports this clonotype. The CDR3 loop is CAIRGTGAVYGYTF. The CDR3 DNA sequence: TGTGCCATCAGGGGCACAGGGGCAGTCTATGGCTACACCTTC. The V and J genes are TRBV10-3 and TRBJ1-2, with 7 nucleotides matching TRBD1. CDR1 and CDR2 (germline): ENHRY, SYGVKD. The J segment lost 4 bases and the V segment lost 6 bases, leaving 8 bases of the junction unmatched. The CDR3 sequence is 14 residues long.

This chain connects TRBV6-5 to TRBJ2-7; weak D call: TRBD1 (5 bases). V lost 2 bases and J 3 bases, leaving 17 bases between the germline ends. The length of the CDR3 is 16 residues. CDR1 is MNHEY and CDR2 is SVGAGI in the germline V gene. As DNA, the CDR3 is TGTGCCAGCAGTTACAATGGGAATACAAGGGGCTACGAGCAGTACTTC. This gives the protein CASSYNGNTRGYEQYF.

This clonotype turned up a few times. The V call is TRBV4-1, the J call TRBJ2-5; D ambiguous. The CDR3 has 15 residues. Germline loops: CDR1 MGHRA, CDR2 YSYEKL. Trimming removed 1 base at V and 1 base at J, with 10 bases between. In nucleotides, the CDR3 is TGCGCCAGCAGCCAAGTCGCCCTAGTCCAAGAGACCCAGTACTTC. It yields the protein CASSQVALVQETQYF.

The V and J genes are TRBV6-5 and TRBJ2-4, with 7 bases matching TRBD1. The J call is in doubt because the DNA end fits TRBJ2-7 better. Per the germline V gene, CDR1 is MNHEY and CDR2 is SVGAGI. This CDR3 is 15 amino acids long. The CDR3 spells CASSRMSGGSYEQYF. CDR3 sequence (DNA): TGTGCCAGCAGTCGCATGTCAGGGGGTTCCTACGAGCAGTACTTC.

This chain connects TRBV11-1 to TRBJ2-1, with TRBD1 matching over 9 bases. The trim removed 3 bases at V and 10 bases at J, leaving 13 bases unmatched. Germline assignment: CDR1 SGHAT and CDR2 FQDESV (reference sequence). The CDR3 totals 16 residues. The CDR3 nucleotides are TGTGCCAGCAGCTTTCGAAGGGACAGGGAGTGGAAGGAGCAGTTCTTC. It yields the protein CASSFRRDREWKEQFF.

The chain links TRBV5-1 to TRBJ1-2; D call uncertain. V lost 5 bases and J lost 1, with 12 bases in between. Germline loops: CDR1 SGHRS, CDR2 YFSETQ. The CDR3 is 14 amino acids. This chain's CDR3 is CASRDGDFNYGYTF. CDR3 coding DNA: TGCGCCAGCAGGGACGGCGACTTTAACTATGGCTACACCTTC.

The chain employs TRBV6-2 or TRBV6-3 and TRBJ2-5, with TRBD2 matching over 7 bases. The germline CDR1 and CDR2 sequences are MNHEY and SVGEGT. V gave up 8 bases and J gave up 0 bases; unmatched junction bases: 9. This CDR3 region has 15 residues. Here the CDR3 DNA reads TGTGCCAGCGCTTACCGGGACTACAACCAAGAGACCCAGTACTTC. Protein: CASAYRDYNQETQYF.

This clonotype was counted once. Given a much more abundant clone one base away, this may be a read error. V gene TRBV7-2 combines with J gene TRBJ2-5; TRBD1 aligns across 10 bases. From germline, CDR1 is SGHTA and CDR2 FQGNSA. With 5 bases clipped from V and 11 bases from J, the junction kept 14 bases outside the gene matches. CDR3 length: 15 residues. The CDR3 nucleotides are TGTGCCAGCAGCGCGGGGACAGGGGCTTACAATGAGCAGTACTTC. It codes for CASSAGTGAYNEQYF.

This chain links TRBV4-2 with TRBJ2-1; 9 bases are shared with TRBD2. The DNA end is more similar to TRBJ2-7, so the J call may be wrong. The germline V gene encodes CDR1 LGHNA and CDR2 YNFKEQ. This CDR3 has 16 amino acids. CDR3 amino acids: CASSQIGTSSYNEQYF. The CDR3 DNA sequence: TGTGCCAGCAGCCAAATCGGGACTAGCTCGTACAATGAGCAGTACTTC.

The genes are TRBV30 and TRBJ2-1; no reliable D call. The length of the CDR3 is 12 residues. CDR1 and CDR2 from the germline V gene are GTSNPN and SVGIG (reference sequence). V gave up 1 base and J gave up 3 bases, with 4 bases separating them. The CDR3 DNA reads TGTGCCTGGAGTGAAAACTACAATGAGCAGTTCTTC. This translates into CAWSENYNEQFF.

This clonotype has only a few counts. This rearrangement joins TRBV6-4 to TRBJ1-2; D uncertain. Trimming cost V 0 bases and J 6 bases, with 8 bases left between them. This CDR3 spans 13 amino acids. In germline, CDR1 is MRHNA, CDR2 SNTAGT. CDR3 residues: CASSDSHRDGYTF. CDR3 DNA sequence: TGTGCCAGCAGTGACTCTCACAGAGATGGCTACACCTTC.

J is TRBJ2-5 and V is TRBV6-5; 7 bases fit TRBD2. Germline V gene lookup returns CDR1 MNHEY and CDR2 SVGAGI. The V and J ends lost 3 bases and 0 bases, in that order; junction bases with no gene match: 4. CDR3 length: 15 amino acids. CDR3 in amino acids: CASSYSGRYQETQYF. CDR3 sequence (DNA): TGTGCCAGCAGTTATAGCGGGCGGTACCAAGAGACCCAGTACTTC.

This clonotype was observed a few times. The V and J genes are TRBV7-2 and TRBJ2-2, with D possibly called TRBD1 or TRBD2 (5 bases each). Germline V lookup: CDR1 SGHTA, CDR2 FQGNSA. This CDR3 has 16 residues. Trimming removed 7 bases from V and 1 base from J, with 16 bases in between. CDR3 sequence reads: CASTTAGTENTGELFF. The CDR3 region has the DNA TGTGCCAGCACCACCGCCGGGACGGAGAACACCGGGGAGCTGTTTTTT. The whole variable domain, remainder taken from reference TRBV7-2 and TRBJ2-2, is GAGVSQSPSNKVTEKGKDVELRCDPISGHTALYWYRQSLGQGLEFLIYFQGNSAPDKSGLPSDRFSAERTGGSVSTLTIQRTQQEDSAVYLCASTTAGTENTGELFFGEGSRLTVL.

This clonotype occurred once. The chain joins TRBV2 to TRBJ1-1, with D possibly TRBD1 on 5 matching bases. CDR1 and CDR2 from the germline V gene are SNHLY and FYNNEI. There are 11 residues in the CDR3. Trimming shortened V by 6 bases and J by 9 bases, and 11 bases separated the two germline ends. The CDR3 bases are TGTGCCAGCAGGGTGACAGAAAAAGCTTTCTTT. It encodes CASRVTEKAFF.